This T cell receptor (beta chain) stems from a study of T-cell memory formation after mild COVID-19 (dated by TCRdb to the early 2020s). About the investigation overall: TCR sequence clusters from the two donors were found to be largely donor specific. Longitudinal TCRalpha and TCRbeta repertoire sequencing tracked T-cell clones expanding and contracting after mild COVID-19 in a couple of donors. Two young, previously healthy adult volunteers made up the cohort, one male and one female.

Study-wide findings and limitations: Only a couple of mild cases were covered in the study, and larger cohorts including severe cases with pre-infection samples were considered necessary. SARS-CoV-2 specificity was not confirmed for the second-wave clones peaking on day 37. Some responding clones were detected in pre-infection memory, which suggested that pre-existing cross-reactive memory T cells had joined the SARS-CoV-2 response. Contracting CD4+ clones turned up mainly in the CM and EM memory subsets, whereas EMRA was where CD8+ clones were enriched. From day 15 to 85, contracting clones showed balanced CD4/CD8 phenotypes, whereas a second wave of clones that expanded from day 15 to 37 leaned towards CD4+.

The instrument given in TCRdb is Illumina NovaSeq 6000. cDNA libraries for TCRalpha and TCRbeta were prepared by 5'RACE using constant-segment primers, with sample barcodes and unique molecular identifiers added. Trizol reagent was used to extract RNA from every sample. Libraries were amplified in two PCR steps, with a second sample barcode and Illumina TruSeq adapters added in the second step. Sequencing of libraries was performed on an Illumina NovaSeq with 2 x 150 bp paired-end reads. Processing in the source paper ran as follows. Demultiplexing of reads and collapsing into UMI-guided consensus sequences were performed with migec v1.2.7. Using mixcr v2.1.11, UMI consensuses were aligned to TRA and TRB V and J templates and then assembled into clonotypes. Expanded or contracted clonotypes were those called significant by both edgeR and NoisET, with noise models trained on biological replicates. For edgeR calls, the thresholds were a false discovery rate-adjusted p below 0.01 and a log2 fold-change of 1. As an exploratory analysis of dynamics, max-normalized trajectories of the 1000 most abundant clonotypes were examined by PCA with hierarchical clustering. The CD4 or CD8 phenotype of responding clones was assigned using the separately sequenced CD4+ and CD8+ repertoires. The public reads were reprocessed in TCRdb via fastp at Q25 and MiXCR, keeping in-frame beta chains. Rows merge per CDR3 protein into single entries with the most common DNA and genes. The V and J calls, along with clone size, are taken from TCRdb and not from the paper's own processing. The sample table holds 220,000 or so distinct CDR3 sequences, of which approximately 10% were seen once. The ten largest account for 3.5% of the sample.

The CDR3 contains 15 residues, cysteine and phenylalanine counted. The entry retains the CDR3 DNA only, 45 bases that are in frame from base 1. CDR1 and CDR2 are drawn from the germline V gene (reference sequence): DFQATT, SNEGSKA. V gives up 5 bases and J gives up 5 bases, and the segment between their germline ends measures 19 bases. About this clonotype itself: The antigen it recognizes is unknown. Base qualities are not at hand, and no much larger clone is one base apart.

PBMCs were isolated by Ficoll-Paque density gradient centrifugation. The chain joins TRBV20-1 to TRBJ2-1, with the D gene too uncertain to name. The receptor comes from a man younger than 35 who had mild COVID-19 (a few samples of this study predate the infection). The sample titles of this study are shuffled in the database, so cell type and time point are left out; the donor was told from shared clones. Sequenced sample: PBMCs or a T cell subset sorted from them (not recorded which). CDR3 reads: CSARGLEAPDNEQFF. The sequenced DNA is TGCAGTGCTCGCGGCCTAGAGGCCCCTGACAATGAGCAGTTCTTC.